This T cell receptor (beta chain) derives from a study of T cell repertoires in cytomegalovirus infection. Study results and limitations: CMV carriers having the relevant HLA were flagged by cumulative public TCR beta family frequency.

About this clonotype: As yet, its antigen is unknown.

With 6 bases removed from V and 4 bases from J, the gap between germline ends came to 18 bases. Germline V gene sequence: CDR1 MNHEY, CDR2 SMNVEV (reference sequence). This CDR3 is 15 amino acids long. MiXCR, run by TCRdb on the reads, gives a single entry per CDR3 protein. The data contain about 280,000 distinct CDR3 sequences, roughly a fifth of them singletons. J is TRBJ1-1 and V is TRBV27; perhaps TRBD1 as D (6 bases). The source was cultured PBMCs, collected from culture after CMV antigen stimulation. The receptor was isolated from a human donor in good health (CMV status not recorded). Some clones in this sample may be carry-over from other donors' samples. CDR3 loop: CASRLQGASLTEAFF. DNA of the CDR3: TGTGCCAGCAGGCTACAGGGAGCGTCTCTCACTGAAGCTTTCTTT.